Listed below are T cell receptor beta chains from one sample, sequenced in a study of OX40 agonist ivuxolimab in advanced cancers. Sequenced by immunoSEQ multiplex PCR; TCRdb stores in-frame clones only, minus some. Here the sample spans some 80,000 clones, 94% being singletons. This specimen consisted of CD4+ or CD8+ T cells sorted from blood, obtained in a trial of the OX40 agonist ivuxolimab. These receptors were taken from an adult with an advanced solid tumor such as melanoma, head and neck, liver or kidney cancer. Both conserved end residues are part of each CDR3. Each record gives: CDR3 protein, CDR3 DNA, CDR3 length, J gene, clone size, D gene, V gene. A D gene is named only where the DNA matches it firmly. For some rows the clone size is stated as once, few or many, or as a class when expanded; others skip it.

CASSLAGTGEWEQYF TGTGCCAGCAGCCTGGCCGGGACAGGGGAGTGGGAGCAGTACTTC 15 TRBJ2-7 - TRBD1 TRBV28
CASSELDFRPDSFFMNTEAFF TGTGCCAGCAGTGAACTGGATTTTCGTCCGGACAGCTTCTTTATGAACACTGAAGCTTTCTTT 21 TRBJ1-1 - - TRBV6-1
CASLVWQMVTSGSHWFF TGTGCAAGTCTCGTTTGGCAGATGGTAACTAGCGGGAGTCATTGGTTCTTC 17 TRBJ2-1 - - TRBV12-2
CAISEPGVREQYF TGTGCCATCAGTGAGCCAGGGGTCAGGGAGCAGTACTTC 13 TRBJ2-7 - - TRBV10-3
CASSAQTGNTGELFF TGTGCCAGCAGCGCTCAGACAGGGAACACCGGGGAGCTGTTTTTT 15 TRBJ2-2 once - TRBV9
CASSLSGSSYNEQFF TGTGCCAGCAGTTTATCAGGGAGCTCCTACAATGAGCAGTTCTTC 15 TRBJ2-1 - - TRBV27
CASSKGLAYTGELFF TGTGCCAGCAGCAAGGGACTAGCCTACACCGGGGAGCTGTTTTTT 15 TRBJ2-2 - TRBD2 TRBV7-9
CASSYSLAGIQETQYF TGTGCCAGCAGTTACTCCCTAGCGGGGATCCAAGAGACCCAGTACTTC 16 TRBJ2-5 once TRBD2 TRBV6-5
CASSQDGGGKDEKLFF TGCGCCAGCAGCCAAGATGGGGGGGGGAAGGATGAAAAACTGTTTTTT 16 TRBJ1-4 - - TRBV4-3
CASRTPADTMNTEAFF TGTGCCAGCAGAACCCCTGCAGATACCATGAACACTGAAGCTTTCTTT 16 TRBJ1-1 - - TRBV6-6
CASSLLGGNTEAFF TGTGCCAGCAGTTTATTGGGGGGGAACACTGAAGCTTTCTTT 14 TRBJ1-1 - - TRBV27
CASSLVVSDYEQYF TGTGCCAGCAGTTTAGTAGTTAGCGACTACGAGCAGTACTTC 14 TRBJ2-7 - - TRBV27
CSVEGGGWETQYF TGCAGCGTTGAAGGAGGAGGGTGGGAGACCCAGTACTTC 13 TRBJ2-5 - - TRBV29-1
CASMTGGYGNTIYF TGTGCCAGCATGACAGGGGGTTATGGAAACACCATATATTTT 14 TRBJ1-3 once TRBD1 TRBV27
CSVEGTSAEKADTQYF TGCAGCGTTGAGGGGACTAGCGCGGAAAAGGCAGATACGCAGTATTTT 16 TRBJ2-3 - TRBD2 TRBV29-1
CASSFPQGDTQYF TGTGCCAGCAGCTTCCCTCAGGGAGATACGCAGTATTTT 13 TRBJ2-3 - - TRBV7-9
CAISDSSNQPQHF TGTGCCATCAGTGACAGTAGCAATCAGCCCCAGCATTTT 13 TRBJ1-5 - - TRBV10-3
CAITSGSGTGELFF TGTGCCATCACCAGCGGGAGCGGGACCGGGGAGCTGTTTTTT 14 TRBJ2-2 - TRBD2 TRBV10-3
CASSQGGFEPSGGYTF TGCGCCAGCAGCCAGGGTGGTTTTGAGCCCTCGGGGGGCTACACCTTC 16 TRBJ1-2 - - TRBV4-3
CSVKTGINEQYF TGCAGCGTAAAGACAGGGATCAACGAGCAGTACTTC 12 TRBJ2-7 - TRBD1 TRBV29-1
CASSLIGASTLNQPQHF TGTGCCAGCAGCTTAATAGGGGCATCTACCCTCAATCAGCCCCAGCATTTT 17 TRBJ1-5 - - TRBV11-2
CASSEPPPTQQRVGEQYF TGTGCCAGCAGTGAACCGCCTCCAACACAGCAACGGGTTGGAGAGCAGTACTTC 18 TRBJ2-7 - - TRBV2
CAVGPSGGSEQFF TGCGCCGTGGGGCCTAGCGGGGGGTCTGAGCAGTTCTTC 13 TRBJ2-1 - TRBD2 TRBV4-3
CASSLGHLTYEQYF TGTGCCAGCAGTTTAGGGCACCTCACCTACGAGCAGTACTTC 14 TRBJ2-7 - - TRBV6-5
CASSYVGLGGGYTF TGTGCCAGCAGTTACGTCGGTTTGGGGGGAGGCTACACCTTC 14 TRBJ1-2 - - TRBV27
CASRIDRGGGQPQHF TGTGCCAGCAGGATTGATAGGGGAGGGGGTCAGCCCCAGCATTTT 15 TRBJ1-5 - - TRBV28
CASSLFSTDTQYF TGTGCCAGCAGTTTATTTAGCACAGATACGCAGTATTTT 13 TRBJ2-3 once - TRBV27
CASSPSPGDKLSTNEKLFF TGTGCCAGCAGCCCATCGCCAGGGGACAAGCTGTCAACTAATGAAAAACTGTTTTTT 19 TRBJ1-4 - - TRBV7-9
CASSFGQGVSGANVLTF TGTGCCAGCAGCTTCGGACAGGGGGTCTCTGGGGCCAACGTCCTGACTTTC 17 TRBJ2-6 - TRBD1 TRBV11-2
CASSLEAAGTVGEQFF TGTGCCAGCAGCTTAGAGGCGGCGGGAACGGTCGGTGAGCAGTTCTTC 16 TRBJ2-1 - - TRBV7-8
CASSSADTLYEQYF TGTGCCAGCAGTTCCGCTGATACCCTCTACGAGCAGTACTTC 14 TRBJ2-7 - - TRBV27
CASSYIAGGGFETQYF TGTGCCAGCAGTTACATAGCGGGGGGCGGGTTCGAGACCCAGTACTTC 16 TRBJ2-5 - TRBD2 TRBV27
CASSRLAGGFSYNEQFF TGTGCCAGCAGCCGACTAGCGGGGGGTTTTTCCTACAATGAGCAGTTCTTC 17 TRBJ2-1 - TRBD2 TRBV27
CASSPGLGEAFF TGCGCCAGCAGCCCCGGCCTCGGTGAAGCTTTCTTT 12 TRBJ1-1 - - TRBV4-1
CASSLWGSPYEQYF TGTGCCAGTAGTCTCTGGGGGTCCCCCTACGAGCAGTACTTC 14 TRBJ2-7 once - TRBV19
CASSHLGDEQFF TGCGCCAGCAGCCACCTAGGGGATGAGCAGTTCTTC 12 TRBJ2-1 once - TRBV4-1
CASREGQGGRETQYF TGTGCCAGCAGGGAGGGACAGGGTGGTCGAGAGACCCAGTACTTC 15 TRBJ2-5 - TRBD1 TRBV2
CSVEGLAGEYEQYF TGCAGCGTTGAAGGGCTAGCGGGAGAATACGAGCAGTACTTC 14 TRBJ2-7 - TRBD2 TRBV29-1
CASSLPGTGLHNEQFF TGTGCCAGCAGCCTACCCGGGACAGGGCTTCACAATGAGCAGTTCTTC 16 TRBJ2-1 - TRBD1 TRBV13
CASSQEVAGGAYEQYF TGCGCCAGCAGCCAAGAGGTAGCGGGGGGGGCCTACGAGCAGTACTTC 16 TRBJ2-7 - TRBD2 TRBV4-3
CASAEGPGELFF TGTGCTAGTGCCGAGGGTCCCGGGGAGCTGTTTTTT 12 TRBJ2-2 - - TRBV12-5
CASSLGRDFYSYEQYF TGTGCCAGCAGCTTGGGACGGGACTTTTACTCCTACGAGCAGTACTTC 16 TRBJ2-7 - - TRBV5-4
CASTAWGNGNQPQHF TGTGCCAGCACTGCGTGGGGGAACGGCAATCAGCCCCAGCATTTT 15 TRBJ1-5 - - TRBV6-5
CASSVGGNSGNTIYF TGTGCCAGCAGCGTAGGTGGGAACTCTGGAAACACCATATATTTT 15 TRBJ1-3 - - TRBV9
CASSPPTEPRIKFF TGCGCCAGCAGCCCACCGACAGAGCCCCGAATTAAGTTCTTC 14 TRBJ2-1 - - TRBV5-1
CASSLDRGSYNEQFF TGCGCCAGCAGCCTGGACAGGGGTTCGTACAATGAGCAGTTCTTC 15 TRBJ2-1 - TRBD1 TRBV4-3
CASSPPTGGIPQHF TGTGCCAGCTCACCACCAACAGGAGGCATACCCCAGCATTTT 14 TRBJ1-5 - - TRBV18
CASSPRGTNTGELFF TGCGCCAGCAGCCCCCGGGGGACGAACACCGGGGAGCTGTTTTTT 15 TRBJ2-2 - - TRBV4-3